This TCR beta chain was identified during a study of CD8 T cells in Susac syndrome. Random hexamers were used to reverse transcribe an amount of roughly 0.5 to 1 ug RNA. TCRdb called the immunoSEQ multiplex PCR reads again in MiXCR, with one record for every CDR3 protein. The table includes around 70,000 distinct CDR3 sequences, around 95% detected once. Isolation of CD8+ and CD4+ T cells was performed negatively, whereas enrichment of TEMRA cells was done by FACS. The CDR3 covers 15 residues. V gave up 5 bases and J gave up 9 bases; unmatched junction bases: 13. Germline loops: CDR1 SGHTA, CDR2 FQGTGA.

Input material: CD8+ T cells from PBMCs. This sequence joins TRBV7-3 and TRBJ2-1; 7 bases match TRBD2. The origin of this receptor is a human donor with multiple sclerosis. CDR3 residues: CASSTTVAGVGEQFF. CDR3 coding DNA: TGTGCCAGCAGCACGACAGTGGCGGGAGTCGGTGAGCAGTTCTTC.